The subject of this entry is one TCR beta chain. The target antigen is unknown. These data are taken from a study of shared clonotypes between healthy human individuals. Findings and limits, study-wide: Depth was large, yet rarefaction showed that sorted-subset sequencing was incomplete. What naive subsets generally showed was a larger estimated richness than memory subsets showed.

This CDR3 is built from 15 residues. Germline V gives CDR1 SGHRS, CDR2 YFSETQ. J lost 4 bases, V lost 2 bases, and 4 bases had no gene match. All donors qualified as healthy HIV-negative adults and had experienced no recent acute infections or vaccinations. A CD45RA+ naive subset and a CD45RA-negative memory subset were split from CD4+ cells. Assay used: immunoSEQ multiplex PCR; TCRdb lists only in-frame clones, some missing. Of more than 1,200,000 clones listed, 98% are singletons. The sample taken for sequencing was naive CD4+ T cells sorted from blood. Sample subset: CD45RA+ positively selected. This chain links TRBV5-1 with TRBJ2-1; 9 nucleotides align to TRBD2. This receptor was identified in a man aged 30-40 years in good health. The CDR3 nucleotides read TGCGCCAGCAGCTTCAGGCTAGCGGGGTACAATGAGCAGTTCTTC. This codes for CASSFRLAGYNEQFF. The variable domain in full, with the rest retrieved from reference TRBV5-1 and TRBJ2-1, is KAGVTQTPRYLIKTRGQQVTLSCSPISGHRSVSWYQQTPGQGLQFLFEYFSETQRNKGNFPGRFSGRQFSNSRSEMNVSTLELGDSALYLCASSFRLAGYNEQFFGPGTRLTVL.